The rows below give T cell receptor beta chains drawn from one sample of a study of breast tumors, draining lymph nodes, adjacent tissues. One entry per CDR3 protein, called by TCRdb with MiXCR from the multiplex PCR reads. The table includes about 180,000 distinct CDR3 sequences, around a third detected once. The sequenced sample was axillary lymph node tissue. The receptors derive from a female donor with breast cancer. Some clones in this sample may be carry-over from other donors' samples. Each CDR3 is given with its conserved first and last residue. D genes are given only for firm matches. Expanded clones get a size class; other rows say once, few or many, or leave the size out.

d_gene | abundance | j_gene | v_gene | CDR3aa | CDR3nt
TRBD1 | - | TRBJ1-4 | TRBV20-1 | CRAGAGGREKLFF | TGCAGAGCCGGGGCAGGGGGCCGTGAAAAACTGTTTTTT
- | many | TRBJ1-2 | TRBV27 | CASSPAWGVGYTF | TGTGCCAGCAGTCCTGCTTGGGGGGTAGGCTACACCTTC
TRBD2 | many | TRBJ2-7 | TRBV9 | CASSVGPSGRETYEQYF | TGTGCCAGCAGCGTAGGTCCTAGCGGGAGGGAAACCTACGAGCAGTACTTC
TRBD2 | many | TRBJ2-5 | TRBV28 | CASSKTSGGQETQYF | TGTGCCAGCAGCAAGACTAGCGGGGGCCAAGAGACCCAGTACTTC
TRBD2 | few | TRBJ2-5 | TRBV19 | CASSGRASETQYF | TGTGCCAGTAGCGGGAGGGCCAGTGAGACCCAGTACTTC
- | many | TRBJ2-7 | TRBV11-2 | CASSLDTSFPYEQYF | TGTGCCAGCAGCTTAGATACTTCTTTCCCCTACGAGCAGTACTTC
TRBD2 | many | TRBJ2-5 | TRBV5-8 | CASSLRGGAGRETQYF | TGTGCCAGCAGCTTACGCGGGGGGGCCGGGAGGGAGACCCAGTACTTC
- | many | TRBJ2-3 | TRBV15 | CATSRVRSTDTQYF | TGTGCCACCAGCAGAGTGCGGAGCACAGATACGCAGTATTTT
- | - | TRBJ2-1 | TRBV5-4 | CASSFGGPSSYNEQLF | TGTGCCAGCAGCTTTGGGGGGCCCAGCTCCTACAATGAGCAGCTCTTC
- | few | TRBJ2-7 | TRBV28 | CASRKAGPFEQYF | TGTGCCAGCAGAAAAGCGGGCCCCTTCGAGCAGTACTTC
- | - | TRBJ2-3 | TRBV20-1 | CSARSGRPRDTQYF | TGCAGTGCTAGATCAGGGAGGCCACGAGATACGCAGTATTTT
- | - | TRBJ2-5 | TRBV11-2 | CASSSARAQETQYF | TGTGCCAGCAGCTCCGCCAGAGCCCAAGAGACCCAGTACTTC
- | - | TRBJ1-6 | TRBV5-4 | CASGLFTTSNLPLHF | TGTGCCAGCGGCTTGTTCACAACAAGTAATTTACCCCTCCACTTT
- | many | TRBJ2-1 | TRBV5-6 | CASSSVSYNEQFF | TGTGCCAGCAGCTCCGTTTCCTACAATGAGCAGTTCTTC
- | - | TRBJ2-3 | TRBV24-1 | CATTGEGREDTQRF | TGTGCCACGACGGGGGAAGGGAGAGAAGATACGCAGCGTTTT
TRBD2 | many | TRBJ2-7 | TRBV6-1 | CASSELLAGRSSYEQYF | TGTGCCAGCAGTGAACTACTAGCGGGCCGTAGCTCCTACGAGCAGTACTTC
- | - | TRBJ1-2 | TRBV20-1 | CSAANGRTRGYTF | TGCAGTGCTGCTAATGGACGGACCAGGGGCTACACCTTC
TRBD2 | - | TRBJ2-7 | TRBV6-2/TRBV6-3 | CASSTSGTSFDEQYF | TGTGCCAGCAGTACCTCCGGGACTAGCTTCGACGAGCAGTACTTC
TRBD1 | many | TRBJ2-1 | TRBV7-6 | CASSPTGPSSYNEQFF | TGTGCCAGCAGTCCGACAGGGCCGAGCTCCTACAATGAGCAGTTCTTC
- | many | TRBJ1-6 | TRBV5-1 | CASSFGQENSPLHF | TGCGCCAGCAGCTTCGGGCAGGAAAATTCACCCCTCCACTTT
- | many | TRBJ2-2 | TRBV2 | CASIQTGNTGELFF | TGTGCCAGCATTCAGACAGGGAACACCGGGGAGCTGTTTTTT
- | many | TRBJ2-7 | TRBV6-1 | CASSDWGAYEQYF | TGTGCCAGCAGTGACTGGGGAGCGTACGAGCAGTACTTC
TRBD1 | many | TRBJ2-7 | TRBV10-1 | CASGGQVYGEQYF | TGCGCCAGCGGGGGACAGGTCTACGGGGAGCAGTACTTC
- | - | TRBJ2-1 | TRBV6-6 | CASSYSMDRAYNEQFF | TGTGCCAGCAGTTACTCGATGGATAGGGCCTACAATGAGCAGTTCTTC
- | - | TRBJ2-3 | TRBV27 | CASNLGTRVTDTQYF | TGTGCCAGCAATTTAGGAACGCGTGTCACAGATACGCAGTATTTT
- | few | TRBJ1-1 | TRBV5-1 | CASSPTENTEAFF | TGCGCCAGCAGCCCTACAGAGAACACTGAAGCTTTCTTT
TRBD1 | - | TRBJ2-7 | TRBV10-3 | CAISTGGRGEQYF | TGTGCCATCAGCACAGGGGGCCGGGGCGAGCAGTACTTC
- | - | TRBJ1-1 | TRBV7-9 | CASSPMEGRVTEAFF | TGTGCCAGCAGCCCAATGGAGGGGAGGGTTACTGAAGCTTTCTTT
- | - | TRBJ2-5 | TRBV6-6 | CASSYPGGSETQYF | TGTGCCAGCAGTTACCCTGGGGGGTCGGAGACCCAGTACTTC
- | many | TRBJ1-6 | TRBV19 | CASSIEGAPLHF | TGTGCCAGTAGTATAGAGGGGGCACCCCTCCACTTT
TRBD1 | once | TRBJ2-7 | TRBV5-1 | CASSLTGTGTYEQYF | TGCGCCAGCAGCTTGACTGGGACAGGGACGTACGAGCAGTACTTC
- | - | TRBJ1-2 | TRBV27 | CASSFHGGGEYGYTF | TGTGCCAGCAGTTTTCATGGCGGTGGGGAGTATGGCTACACCTTC